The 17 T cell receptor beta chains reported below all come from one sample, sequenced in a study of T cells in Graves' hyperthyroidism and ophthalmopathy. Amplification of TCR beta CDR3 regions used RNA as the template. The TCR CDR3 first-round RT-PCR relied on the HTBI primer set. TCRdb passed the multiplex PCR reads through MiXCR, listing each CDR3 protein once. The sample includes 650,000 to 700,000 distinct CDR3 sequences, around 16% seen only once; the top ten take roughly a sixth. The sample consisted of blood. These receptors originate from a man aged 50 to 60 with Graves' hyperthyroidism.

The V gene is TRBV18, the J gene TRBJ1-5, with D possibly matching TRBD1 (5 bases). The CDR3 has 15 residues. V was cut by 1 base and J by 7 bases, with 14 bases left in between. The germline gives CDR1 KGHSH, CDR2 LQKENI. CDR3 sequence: CASSPQEGQFQPQHF. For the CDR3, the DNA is TGTGCCAGCTCACCACAAGAGGGGCAGTTCCAGCCCCAGCATTTT.

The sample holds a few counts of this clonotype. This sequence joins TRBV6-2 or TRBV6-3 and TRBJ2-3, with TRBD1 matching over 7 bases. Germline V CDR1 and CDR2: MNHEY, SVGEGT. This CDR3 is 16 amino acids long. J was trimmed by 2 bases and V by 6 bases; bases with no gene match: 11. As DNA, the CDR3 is TGTGCCAGCAGCCACCGGACAGGATGGTACACAGATACGCAGTATTTT. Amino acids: CASSHRTGWYTDTQYF.

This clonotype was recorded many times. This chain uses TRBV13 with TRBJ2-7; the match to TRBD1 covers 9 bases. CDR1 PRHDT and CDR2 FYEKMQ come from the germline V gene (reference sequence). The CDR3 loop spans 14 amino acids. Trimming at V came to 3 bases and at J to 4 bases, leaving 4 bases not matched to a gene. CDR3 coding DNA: TGTGCCAGCAGCTTTATGGACAGGGGATACGAGCAGTACTTC. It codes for CASSFMDRGYEQYF.

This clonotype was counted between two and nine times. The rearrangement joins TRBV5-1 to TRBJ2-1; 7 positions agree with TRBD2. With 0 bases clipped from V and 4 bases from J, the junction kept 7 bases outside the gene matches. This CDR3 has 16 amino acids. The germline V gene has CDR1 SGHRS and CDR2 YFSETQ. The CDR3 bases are TGCGCCAGCAGCTTGGAGCCAGCGGGAACATACAATGAGCAGTTCTTC. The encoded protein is CASSLEPAGTYNEQFF.

The CDR3: CASSRPNGDPPNEQYF. CDR3 in DNA: TGCGCCAGCAGCCGACCTAACGGGGACCCCCCCAATGAGCAGTACTTC. J is TRBJ2-1 and V is TRBV4-1, with D possibly being TRBD1 or TRBD2 (5 bases each). Near its end, the DNA agrees better with TRBJ2-7, so the J call may be wrong. This CDR3 is 16 amino acids long. Germline V gene lookup returns CDR1 MGHRA and CDR2 YSYEKL.

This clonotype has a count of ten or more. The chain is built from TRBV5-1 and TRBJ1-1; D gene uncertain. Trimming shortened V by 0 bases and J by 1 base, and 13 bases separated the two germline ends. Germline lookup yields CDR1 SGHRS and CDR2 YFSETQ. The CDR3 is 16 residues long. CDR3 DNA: TGCGCCAGCAGCTTGGTTCCCAGACTCTCGAACACTGAAGCTTTCTTT. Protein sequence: CASSLVPRLSNTEAFF.

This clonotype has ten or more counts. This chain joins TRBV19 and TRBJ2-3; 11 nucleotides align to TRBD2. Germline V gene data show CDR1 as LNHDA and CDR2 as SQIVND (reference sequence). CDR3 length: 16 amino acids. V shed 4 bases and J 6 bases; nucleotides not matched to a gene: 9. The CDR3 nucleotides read TGTGCCAGTAGTAGGAGACTAGCGGGGTTTCTGGATACGCAGTATTTT. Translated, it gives CASSRRLAGFLDTQYF.

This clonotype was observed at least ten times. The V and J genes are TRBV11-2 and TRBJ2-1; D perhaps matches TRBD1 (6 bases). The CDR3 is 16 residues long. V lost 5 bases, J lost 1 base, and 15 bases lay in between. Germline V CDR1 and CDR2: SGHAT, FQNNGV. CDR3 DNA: TGTGCCAGCAGCGTAAACAGGGTCAGATCCTACAATGAGCAGTTCTTC. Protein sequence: CASSVNRVRSYNEQFF.

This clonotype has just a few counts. CDR3 protein: CSATLIDEQYF. Here the CDR3 DNA reads TGCAGTGCCACCCTTATTGACGAGCAGTACTTC. This chain connects TRBV20-1 to TRBJ2-7; D is undetermined. CDR3 length equals 11 residues. V shed 6 bases and J shed 5 bases, with 11 bases lying between them. CDR1 and CDR2 from the germline V gene are DFQATT and SNEGSKA (reference sequence).

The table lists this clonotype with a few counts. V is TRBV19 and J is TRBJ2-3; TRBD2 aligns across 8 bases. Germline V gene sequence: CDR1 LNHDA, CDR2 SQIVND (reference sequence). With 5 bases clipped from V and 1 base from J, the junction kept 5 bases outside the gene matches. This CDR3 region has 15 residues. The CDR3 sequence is CASSRTSGGTDTQYF. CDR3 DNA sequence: TGTGCCAGTAGTCGAACTAGCGGAGGCACAGATACGCAGTATTTT.

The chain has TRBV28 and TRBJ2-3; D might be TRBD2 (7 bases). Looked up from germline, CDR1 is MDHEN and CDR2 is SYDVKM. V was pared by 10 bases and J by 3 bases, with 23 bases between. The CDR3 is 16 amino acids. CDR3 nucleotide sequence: TGTGCCACCAGCAGAGACCCCAAGGGGGGGACAGATACGCAGTATTTT. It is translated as CATSRDPKGGTDTQYF. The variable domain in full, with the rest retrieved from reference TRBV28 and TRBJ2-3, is DVKVTQSSRYLVKRTGEKVFLECVQDMDHENMFWYRQDPGLGLRLIYFSYDVKMKEKGDIPEGYSVSREKKERFSLILESASTNQTSMYLCATSRDPKGGTDTQYFGPGTRLTVL.

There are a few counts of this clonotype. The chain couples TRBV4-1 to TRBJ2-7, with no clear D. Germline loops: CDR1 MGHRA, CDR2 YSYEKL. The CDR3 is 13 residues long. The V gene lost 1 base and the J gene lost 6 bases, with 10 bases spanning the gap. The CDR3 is CASSQVAISEQYF. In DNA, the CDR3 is TGCGCCAGCAGCCAAGTTGCTATCAGCGAGCAGTACTTC.

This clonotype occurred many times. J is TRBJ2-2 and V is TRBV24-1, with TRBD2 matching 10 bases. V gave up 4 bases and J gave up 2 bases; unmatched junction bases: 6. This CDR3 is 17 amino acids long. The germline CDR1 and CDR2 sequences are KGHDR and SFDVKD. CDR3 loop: CATSEPGTSVNTGELFF. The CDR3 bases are TGTGCCACCAGTGAACCCGGGACTAGCGTTAACACCGGGGAGCTGTTTTTT.

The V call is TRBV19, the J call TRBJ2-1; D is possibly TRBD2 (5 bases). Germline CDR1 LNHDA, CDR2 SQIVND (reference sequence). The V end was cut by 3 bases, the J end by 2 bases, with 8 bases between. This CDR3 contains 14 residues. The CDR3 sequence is CASSIGSTYNEQFF. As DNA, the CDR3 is TGTGCCAGTAGTATTGGGAGCACCTACAATGAGCAGTTCTTC.

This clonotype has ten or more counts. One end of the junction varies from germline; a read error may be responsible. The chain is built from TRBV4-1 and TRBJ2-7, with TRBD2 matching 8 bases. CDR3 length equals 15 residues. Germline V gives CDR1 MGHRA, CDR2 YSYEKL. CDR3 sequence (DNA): TGTGCCAGCAGCCAATCGAGCGGGAGCTCCTACGAGCAGTACTTC. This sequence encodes CASSQSSGSSYEQYF.

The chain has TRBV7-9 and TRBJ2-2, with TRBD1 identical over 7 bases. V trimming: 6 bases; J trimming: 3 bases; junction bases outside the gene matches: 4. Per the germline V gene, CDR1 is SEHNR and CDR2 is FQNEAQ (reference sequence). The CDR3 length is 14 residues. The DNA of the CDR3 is TGTGCCAGCAGTAGGGGGCTGTACACCGGGGAGCTGTTTTTT. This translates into CASSRGLYTGELFF.

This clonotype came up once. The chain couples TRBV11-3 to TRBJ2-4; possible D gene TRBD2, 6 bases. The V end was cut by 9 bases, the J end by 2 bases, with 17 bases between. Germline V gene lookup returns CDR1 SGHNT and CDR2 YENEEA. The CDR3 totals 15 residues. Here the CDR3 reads CARACGAVSKNIQYF. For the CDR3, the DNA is TGTGCCAGAGCCTGCGGGGCGGTTTCCAAAAACATTCAGTACTTC.